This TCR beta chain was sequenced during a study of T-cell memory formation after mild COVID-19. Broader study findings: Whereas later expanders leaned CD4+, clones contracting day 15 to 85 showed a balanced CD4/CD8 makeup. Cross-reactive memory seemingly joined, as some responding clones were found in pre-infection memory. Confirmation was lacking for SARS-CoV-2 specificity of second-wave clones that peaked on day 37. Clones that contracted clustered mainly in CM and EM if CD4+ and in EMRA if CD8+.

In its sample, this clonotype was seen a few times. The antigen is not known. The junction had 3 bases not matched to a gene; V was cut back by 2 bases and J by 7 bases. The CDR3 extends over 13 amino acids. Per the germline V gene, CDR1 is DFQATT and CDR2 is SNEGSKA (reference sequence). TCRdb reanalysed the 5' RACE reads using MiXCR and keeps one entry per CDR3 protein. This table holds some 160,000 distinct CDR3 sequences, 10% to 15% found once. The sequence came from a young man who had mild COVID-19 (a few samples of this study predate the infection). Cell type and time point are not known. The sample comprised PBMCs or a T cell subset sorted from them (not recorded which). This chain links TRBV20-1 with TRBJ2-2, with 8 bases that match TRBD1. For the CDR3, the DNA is TGCAGTGCTAGATCACAGGGGGACGGGGAGCTGTTTTTT. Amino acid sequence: CSARSQGDGELFF.